A single T cell receptor (beta chain) is shown here with its context. No antigen is known for it. Libraries were prepared by immunoSEQ multiplex PCR; TCRdb keeps only in-frame clonotypes and omits some of them. The sample holds about 100,000 clones, around 90% seen once. The data were obtained in a study of siplizumab effects on memory and regulatory T cells. General observations from the study: On average, less than 75% of mappable alloreactive CD4+ clones were Treg-derived under siplizumab, against 25% to 30% in controls. Suppressive function of proliferating Tregs from siplizumab cultures was not confirmed.

Germline V gives CDR1 SGHTA, CDR2 FQGTGA. J was trimmed by 1 base and V by 3 bases; bases with no gene match: 11. This CDR3 has 18 residues. This sequence joins TRBV7-3 and TRBJ1-5; 8 bases agree with TRBD1. The sequence was collected from a human donor in good health. Some clones in this sample may be carry-over from other donors' samples. The material sequenced was CD4+ T cells sorted from blood. The CDR3 protein is CASSFNGQGDWSNQPQHF. Here the CDR3 DNA reads TGTGCCAGCAGCTTCAATGGACAGGGAGATTGGAGCAATCAGCCCCAGCATTTT.